These 8 T cell receptor beta chains were all obtained from the same sample, sequenced in a study of cytomegalovirus exposure and HLA in healthy donors. The PCR employed 60 Vbeta primers together with 13 Jbeta primers. TCRdb keeps only in-frame clones here, not all; method: immunoSEQ multiplex PCR. The sample has about 150,000 clones; nearly 85% are singletons. Sequencing used PBMCs. All receptors derive from a male donor in good health and CMV-seronegative.

The chain recombines TRBV11-2 with TRBJ2-7; TRBD2 matches at 7 bases. The V gene's germline CDR1 is SGHAT and CDR2 FQNNGV. There are 14 residues in the CDR3. The junction had 7 bases not matched to a gene; V was cut back by 3 bases and J by 5 bases. The CDR3 DNA reads as TGTGCCAGCAGCTTTGATAGACTAGCTGACGAGCAGTACTTC. Its translation is CASSFDRLADEQYF.

This CDR3 reads CASSHTGANQETQYF. CDR3 nucleotides: TGCGCCAGCAGCCACACAGGGGCCAACCAAGAGACCCAGTACTTC. The chain is built from TRBV4-3 and TRBJ2-5; 7 bases map to TRBD1. The J segment lost 0 bases and the V segment lost 3 bases, leaving 4 bases of the junction unmatched. Germline-derived CDR1 and CDR2 are LGHNA and YSLEER. The CDR3 contains 15 residues.

V is TRBV9 and J is TRBJ2-7; 10 bases agree with TRBD1. V was pared by 1 base and J by 6 bases, with 4 bases of the junction left unmatched. The CDR3 consists of 14 residues. Germline-derived CDR1 and CDR2 are SGDLS and YYNGEE. CDR3 nucleotide sequence: TGTGCCAGCAGCGTACGGGACAGGGGTGGCGAGCAGTACTTC. Translation gives CASSVRDRGGEQYF.

The sample holds a few counts of this clone. Other nucleotide sequences in the sample specify the same CDR3. The chain recombines TRBV19 with TRBJ2-7; TRBD2 is a possible D gene (6 bases). The V gene's germline CDR1 is LNHDA and CDR2 SQIVND (reference sequence). The CDR3 extends over 13 amino acids. V lost 3 bases, J lost 4 bases, and 10 bases lay in between. Here the CDR3 reads CASSIGGSYEQYF. The CDR3 bases are TGTGCCAGTAGTATCGGGGGAAGTTACGAGCAGTACTTC.

Regarding this clone: The junction does not match germline at one end; this may be a read error. The chain combines TRBV7-9 with TRBJ1-1, with unresolved D. The CDR3 is 13 amino acids. CDR1 is SEHNR, CDR2 FQNEAQ, per germline (reference sequence). CDR3 nucleotides: TGTTCCAGCAGCTCGTTGGGGAGATCCGAAGCTTTCTTT. Translating it yields CSSSSLGRSEAFF.

This rearrangement joins TRBV9 to TRBJ2-7, with 7 positions matching TRBD2. V lost 4 bases to trimming and J lost 6 bases; unmatched junction nucleotides: 7. The CDR3 has 13 amino acids. Germline CDR1 SGDLS, CDR2 YYNGEE. CDR3 coding DNA: TGTGCCAGCAGCCCCGACGGGGGGTTCGAGCAGTACTTC. It specifies CASSPDGGFEQYF.

A single count supports this clone. The chain employs TRBV19 and TRBJ1-1; D perhaps matches TRBD1 (5 bases). The CDR3 spans 15 residues. Trimming shortened V by 0 bases and J by 4 bases, and 12 bases separated the two germline ends. Germline assignment: CDR1 LNHDA and CDR2 SQIVND (reference sequence). This chain's CDR3 is CASSIDGGGGTEAFF. CDR3 nucleotide sequence: TGTGCCAGTAGTATAGACGGGGGGGGAGGCACTGAAGCTTTCTTT.

This chain joins TRBV6-6 and TRBJ2-5; possibly TRBD1 for D (5 bases). Judging by the DNA end, TRBJ2-7 fits better; the J call may be wrong. There are 14 residues in the CDR3. The germline gives CDR1 MNHNY, CDR2 SVGAGI (reference sequence). CDR3 region: CASSYRGSSYEQYF. In DNA, the CDR3 is TGTGCCAGCAGTTACAGGGGCAGCTCCTACGAGCAGTACTTC.